The rows below give T cell receptor beta chains drawn from one sample of a study of blood T cell repertoires in COVID-19. The assay was immunoSEQ multiplex PCR, and TCRdb's table has in-frame clones only and misses some. The table has about 500,000 clones, 87% seen once. Sequenced material: PBMCs or T cells enriched from blood (not recorded which). All receptors come from a woman aged 18-35 years who had recovered from COVID-19. Both conserved end residues are part of each CDR3. Fields, in order: clone size, D gene, V gene, J gene, CDR3 DNA, CDR3 protein. D genes are given only for firm matches. For some rows the clone size is stated as once, few or many, or as a class when expanded; others skip it.

.	.	TRBV23-1	TRBJ1-5	TGCGCCAGCAGTCAATCAGTTGGAGCTCACTGCCTCTATAGCAATCAGCCCCAGCATTTT	CASSQSVGAHCLYSNQPQHF
.	.	TRBV6-5	TRBJ1-2	TGTGCCAGCATTGGAACGGGGGGGGCTAACTATGGCTACACCTTC	CASIGTGGANYGYTF
.	.	TRBV11-3	TRBJ1-1	TGTGCCAGCAGCCCAGGCCAAGCCTTTGAAGCTTTCTTT	CASSPGQAFEAFF
.	TRBD2	TRBV19	TRBJ2-1	TGTGCCAGTGCTATAGCGGGGGGGCGGGATGAGCAGTTCTTC	CASAIAGGRDEQFF
.	.	TRBV3-1/TRBV3-2	TRBJ1-5	TGTGCCAGCAGCCCTGGACAGCTCAATCAGCCCCAGCATTTT	CASSPGQLNQPQHF
.	TRBD2	TRBV5-1	TRBJ2-5	TGCGCCAGCAGCTTGGCCCTAGCGGGAGAAGAGACCCAGTACTTC	CASSLALAGEETQYF
.	.	TRBV9	TRBJ1-3	TGTGCCAGCAGCCCGACAGTGTTCTCTGGAAACACCATATATTTT	CASSPTVFSGNTIYF
.	.	TRBV3-1/TRBV3-2	TRBJ2-3	TGTGCCAGCAGCCAAGACTTCGGGGGAACAGATACGCAGTATTTT	CASSQDFGGTDTQYF
.	TRBD2	TRBV27	TRBJ2-7	TGTGCCAGCAGTCCCACTAGCGGGGGTGAGCAGTACTTC	CASSPTSGGEQYF
.	.	TRBV2	TRBJ2-3	TGTGCCAGCCTTGCCTGGGGGGAGGTATCAGATACGCAGTATTTT	CASLAWGEVSDTQYF
.	TRBD1	TRBV11-3	TRBJ1-1	TGTGCCAGCAGCACGGGACAGGACACTGAAGCTTTCTTT	CASSTGQDTEAFF
.	.	TRBV25-1	TRBJ1-1	TGTGCCAGCAGTGATCCCAGATTGAACACTGAAGCTTTCTTT	CASSDPRLNTEAFF
.	.	TRBV21-1	TRBJ2-3	TGTGCCAGCAGCCCTCAAACACGACAGACCAGCACAGATACGCAGTATTTT	CASSPQTRQTSTDTQYF
.	.	TRBV27	TRBJ1-5	TGTGCCAGCAGTCCTCAGTGGGGAGGAAATCAGCCCCAGCATTTT	CASSPQWGGNQPQHF
.	TRBD1	TRBV5-5	TRBJ1-5	TGTGCCAGCAGCTTGGGACAGGGGGCTCAGCCCCAGCATTTT	CASSLGQGAQPQHF
.	.	TRBV7-2	TRBJ1-5	TGTGCCAGCAGCTCCCCGGGGAATCAGCCCCAGCATTTT	CASSSPGNQPQHF
.	.	TRBV7-9	TRBJ1-1	TGTGCCAACCGGGTCATAAGCATGAACACTGAAGCTTTCTTT	CANRVISMNTEAFF
once	TRBD1	TRBV15	TRBJ1-4	TGTGCCACCAGCATGCGTGGGGCGAGACAGGGGAGAAAAACTGTTTTT	CATSMRGARQGRKTVF
.	.	TRBV30	TRBJ2-7	TGTGCCTGGAGTGCGGACAGAGTGAACTACGAGCAGTACTTC	CAWSADRVNYEQYF
.	TRBD1	TRBV7-2	TRBJ1-2	TGTGCCAGCAGCTTAGACGGGACAGGGGTAAGAGGCTACACCTTC	CASSLDGTGVRGYTF
.	TRBD1	TRBV24-1	TRBJ1-2	TGTGCCACCAGTGATCCCAACAGGGGCTCGAACTATGGCTACACCTTC	CATSDPNRGSNYGYTF
.	.	TRBV18	TRBJ1-6	TGTGCCAGCTCCCCTTATCCAGGGTCCTATAATTCACCCCTCCACTTT	CASSPYPGSYNSPLHF
.	.	TRBV6-2/TRBV6-3	TRBJ1-5	TGTGCCAGCAGTTTAAGCAGGGCCAATCAGCCCCAGCATTTT	CASSLSRANQPQHF
.	.	TRBV12-5	TRBJ2-5	TGTGCTAGTGACCTGGGCCTCTTGGGAGGGACCCAGTACTTC	CASDLGLLGGTQYF
.	TRBD1	TRBV30	TRBJ2-1	TGTGCCTGGAGCTTGGACAGGGTCCATGAGCAGTTCTTC	CAWSLDRVHEQFF
.	TRBD1	TRBV12-5	TRBJ1-3	TGTGCTAGTGGACACCCGAGAGGGGGCGCATCTGGAAACACCATATATTTT	CASGHPRGGASGNTIYF
.	TRBD1	TRBV7-2	TRBJ1-5	TGTGCCAGCAGCTGGTGGACAGGGACCAATCAGCCCCAGCATTTT	CASSWWTGTNQPQHF
.	.	TRBV19	TRBJ2-1	TGTGCCAGTAGTATCCGTCCTAATGAGCAGTTCTTC	CASSIRPNEQFF
.	.	TRBV2	TRBJ2-7	TGTGCCAGCAGTAAAAGCAGCGTCTTTGGCGGGGAGCAGTACTTC	CASSKSSVFGGEQYF
once	TRBD2	TRBV9	TRBJ2-5	TGTGCCAGCAGCGTAGGCGGCGGGGGAGAGACCCAGTACTTC	CASSVGGGGETQYF
.	TRBD1	TRBV4-1	TRBJ1-1	TGCGCCAGCAGCCAACCGGGACAGGGGTTGATAGGTGAAGCTTTCTTT	CASSQPGQGLIGEAFF
.	.	TRBV11-2	TRBJ2-7	TGTGCCAGCAGCTTTCTGCCGGACAGCTCCTACGAGCAGTACTTC	CASSFLPDSSYEQYF
.	TRBD1	TRBV2	TRBJ1-1	TGTGCCAGCAACCAACAGGGGTCCACTGAAGCTTTCTTT	CASNQQGSTEAFF
.	.	TRBV21-1	TRBJ2-7	TGTGCCAGCAGCAAACAGGGTAGAGACGAGCAGTACTTC	CASSKQGRDEQYF
.	.	TRBV5-1	TRBJ2-4	TGCGCCAGCAGCCCTCCGGAGGATACCATTCAGTACTTC	CASSPPEDTIQYF
.	TRBD1	TRBV27	TRBJ1-1	TGTGCCAGCAGTTGGGGACAGGGGGGGACTGAAGCTTTCTTT	CASSWGQGGTEAFF
.	.	TRBV27	TRBJ2-1	TGTGCCAGCAGTCCGCGGCACAATGAGCAGTTCTTC	CASSPRHNEQFF
once	TRBD1	TRBV2	TRBJ1-1	TGTGCCAGCAGCGTGGACAGGGGTTATGCCACTGAAGCTTTCTTT	CASSVDRGYATEAFF
.	TRBD2	TRBV19	TRBJ2-1	TGTGCCAGTGGGACTAGCGGGGCCCCTTACAATGAGCAGTTCTTC	CASGTSGAPYNEQFF
.	TRBD1	TRBV9	TRBJ1-2	TGTGCCAGCAGCGTAGGGGGACAGGGGGCTAACTATGGCTACACCTTC	CASSVGGQGANYGYTF
.	TRBD1	TRBV6-5	TRBJ2-7	TGTGCCAGCAGGCCCGACAGGGGAGCCTACGAGCAGTACTTC	CASRPDRGAYEQYF
.	.	TRBV12-5	TRBJ2-1	TGTGCTAGTGGTTTCTCACTTACTACCTACAATGAGCAGTTCTTC	CASGFSLTTYNEQFF
.	.	TRBV7-9	TRBJ1-6	TGTGCCAGCAGCTTCAACCAGCGGGATTCACCCCTCCACTTT	CASSFNQRDSPLHF
.	TRBD2	TRBV3-1/TRBV3-2	TRBJ2-3	TGTGCCAGCAGCCTCACACCGGGACTAGAGACCACAGATACGCAGTATTTT	CASSLTPGLETTDTQYF
.	TRBD1	TRBV6-5	TRBJ1-4	TGTGCCAGCAGCCCGACAGGGATCGGGAATGAAAAACTGTTTTTT	CASSPTGIGNEKLFF